These 15 T cell receptor beta chains originate from one sample sequenced in a study of beta chain features in type 1 diabetes. Investigators reverse transcribed all isolated RNA, so they sequenced expressed TCRB transcripts. The assay was immunoSEQ multiplex PCR, and TCRdb's table has in-frame clones only and misses some. Among hundreds of thousands of clones listed, roughly 15% were seen once. The sample consisted of naive CD4+ T cells from blood. Source of these receptors: a man aged 18 to 29 in good health.

The chain recombines TRBV29-1 with TRBJ1-1; 7 bases map to TRBD1. After removal of 2 bases from V and 1 base from J, the junction contained 1 base not matched to a gene. This CDR3 comprises 13 residues. From germline, CDR1 is SQVTM and CDR2 ANQGSEA. The CDR3 DNA sequence: TGCAGCGTTGAACGGGACAGGAACACTGAAGCTTTCTTT. It yields the protein CSVERDRNTEAFF.

This clone was seen a few times. The identical CDR3 is also encoded by other nucleotide sequences in the sample. The V and J genes are TRBV7-2 and TRBJ1-1; D gene ambiguous. This CDR3 region has 11 residues. CDR1 is SGHTA and CDR2 is FQGNSA in the germline V gene. V was cut by 5 bases and J by 2 bases, with 3 bases left in between. The CDR3 sequence is CASSSNTEAFF. CDR3 DNA sequence: TGTGCCAGCAGCAGTAACACTGAAGCTTTCTTT.

CDR3 loop: CASSQEIMLAGKVDPYNEQFF. For the CDR3, the DNA is TGCGCCAGCAGCCAAGAAATCATGCTAGCGGGTAAGGTAGACCCCTACAATGAGCAGTTCTTC. The chain joins TRBV4-3 to TRBJ2-1; 8 nucleotides agree with TRBD2. The V and J ends lost 0 bases and 2 bases, in that order; junction bases with no gene match: 18. The CDR3 sequence is 21 residues long. Germline-derived CDR1 and CDR2 are LGHNA and YSLEER.

This clone appeared a few times. The same CDR3 is also encoded by other DNA sequences in this sample. The chain carries TRBV18 and TRBJ2-7; D gene ambiguous. The CDR3 length is 13 residues. Trimming removed 4 bases from V and 0 bases from J, with 7 bases in between. Germline-derived CDR1 and CDR2 are KGHSH and LQKENI. CDR3 DNA: TGTGCCAGCTCACAGCAAAGCTCCTACGAGCAGTACTTC. It translates to CASSQQSSYEQYF.

The chain has TRBV7-3 and TRBJ2-1, with TRBD1 identical over 10 bases. CDR3 length equals 18 residues. Germline V gives CDR1 SGHTA, CDR2 FQGTGA. The V and J ends lost 1 base and 6 bases, in that order; junction bases with no gene match: 12. The DNA of the CDR3 is TGTGCCAGCAGCTTAAGGGGAAACCGGGACAGGGGAGTCAATGAGCAGTTCTTC. It is translated as CASSLRGNRDRGVNEQFF.

This clone has a handful of counts. CDR3 sequence: CASSSQSTGPETQYF. CDR3 bases: TGTGCCAGCAGCTCGCAGTCGACAGGGCCAGAGACCCAGTACTTC. The J gene is TRBJ2-5, the V gene TRBV9, with TRBD1 matching over 7 bases. The germline CDR1 and CDR2 sequences are SGDLS and YYNGEE. Germline trimming cut 4 bases from V and 4 bases from J; bases unmatched to any gene: 10. This CDR3 comprises 15 residues. Complete variable domain (other parts from reference TRBV9 and TRBJ2-5): DSGVTQTPKHLITATGQRVTLRCSPRSGDLSVYWYQQSLDQGLQFLIQYYNGEERAKGNILERFSAQQFPDLHSELNLSSLELGDSALYFCASSSQSTGPETQYFGPGTRLLVL.

The chain recombines TRBV19 with TRBJ2-2; 7 nucleotides line up with TRBD2. J gave up 0 bases and V 7 bases, and 11 bases lay outside the gene matches. Germline V CDR1 and CDR2: LNHDA, SQIVND (reference sequence). The CDR3 is 17 amino acids. The CDR3, as DNA: TGTGCCAGTAATCTAGCGGAGAAACCACCGAACACCGGGGAGCTGTTTTTT. Protein sequence: CASNLAEKPPNTGELFF.

This rearrangement joins TRBV5-1 to TRBJ1-2; D gene uncertain. V lost 5 bases, J lost 4 bases, and 15 bases lay in between. Germline V gene sequence: CDR1 SGHRS, CDR2 YFSETQ. The CDR3 extends over 14 amino acids. CDR3 loop: CASRPFGGVYGYTF. The CDR3 nucleotides are TGCGCCAGCAGGCCGTTCGGAGGCGTCTATGGCTACACCTTC.

This clone has a handful of counts. This specimen includes other DNA sequences encoding the same CDR3. The genes are TRBV9 and TRBJ1-1; D is possibly TRBD1 (5 bases). The CDR3 covers 15 residues. The germline V gene encodes CDR1 SGDLS and CDR2 YYNGEE. The V end was cut by 0 bases, the J end by 0 bases, with 9 bases between. Written as DNA, the CDR3 is TGTGCCAGCAGCGTAGCCCCAGGGATGAACACTGAAGCTTTCTTT. Translated: CASSVAPGMNTEAFF. Using reference TRBV9 and TRBJ1-1 for the parts outside the CDR3, the full variable domain is DSGVTQTPKHLITATGQRVTLRCSPRSGDLSVYWYQQSLDQGLQFLIQYYNGEERAKGNILERFSAQQFPDLHSELNLSSLELGDSALYFCASSVAPGMNTEAFFGQGTRLTVV.

The chain employs TRBV28 and TRBJ2-5; 8 bases align to TRBD1. The V gene's germline CDR1 is MDHEN and CDR2 SYDVKM. This CDR3 has 16 residues. V was clipped by 3 bases and J by 1 base; unmatched bases: 7. CDR3 DNA: TGTGCCAGCAGTTTCGTCAGGGGGCGCACCCAAGAGACCCAGTACTTC. Protein: CASSFVRGRTQETQYF.

This chain uses TRBV11-2 with TRBJ2-5, with 7 bases matching TRBD1. Germline V gene sequence: CDR1 SGHAT, CDR2 FQNNGV. V lost 3 bases to trimming and J lost 5 bases; unmatched junction nucleotides: 6. CDR3 length: 14 residues. The DNA of the CDR3 is TGTGCCAGCAGCTTCCACAGGGGTGGGGAGACCCAGTACTTC. Amino acid sequence: CASSFHRGGETQYF.

This clone was observed a handful of times. V and J are TRBV19 and TRBJ2-1; 7 bases line up with TRBD1. Per germline, CDR1 LNHDA and CDR2 SQIVND (reference sequence). V trimming: 3 bases; J trimming: 4 bases; junction bases outside the gene matches: 9. This CDR3 has 16 residues. The DNA of the CDR3 is TGTGCCAGTAGTATTAACGACAGGGCCGGGTACAATGAGCAGTTCTTC. Amino acids: CASSINDRAGYNEQFF.

Only a few counts were recorded for this clone. This chain links TRBV11-2 with TRBJ2-3; 7 nucleotides agree with TRBD1. Germline CDR1 SGHAT, CDR2 FQNNGV. After removal of 4 bases from V and 4 bases from J, the junction contained 8 bases not matched to a gene. The CDR3 contains 15 residues. CDR3 DNA sequence: TGTGCCAGCAGCTCCGCCAGGGGGTGGCCAGATACGCAGTATTTT. It yields the protein CASSSARGWPDTQYF.

This clone was seen more than once but under ten times. The CDR3 here is CASSTWTGRTGELFF. The CDR3 coding sequence is TGTGCCAGCAGTACTTGGACAGGTCGCACCGGGGAGCTGTTTTTT. V and J are TRBV6-5 and TRBJ2-2; TRBD1 matches at 7 bases. The germline gives CDR1 MNHEY, CDR2 SVGAGI. V lost 5 bases and J lost 4; bases outside the gene matches: 7. The CDR3 is 15 residues long.

The chain carries TRBV5-1 and TRBJ1-1; the D is unclear. Trimming pared 0 bases from V and 5 bases from J, leaving 14 bases between. The CDR3 runs 15 residues. CDR1 is SGHRS, CDR2 YFSETQ, per germline. The CDR3 DNA is TGCGCCAGCAGCTTGGATGGTCTAGGGCGGACTGAAGCTTTCTTT. Translating gives CASSLDGLGRTEAFF. Using reference TRBV5-1 and TRBJ1-1 for the parts outside the CDR3, the full variable domain is KAGVTQTPRYLIKTRGQQVTLSCSPISGHRSVSWYQQTPGQGLQFLFEYFSETQRNKGNFPGRFSGRQFSNSRSEMNVSTLELGDSALYLCASSLDGLGRTEAFFGQGTRLTVV.